Only one count was recorded for the clone carrying this TCR beta chain. The ends were cut back, 4 bases at V and 6 bases at J, with 17 bases in the middle. The CDR3 runs to 15 residues. Germline V gene lookup returns CDR1 SGHNT and CDR2 YYREEE (reference sequence). Time point noted: pre-treatment baseline. Patients had no prior systemic cancer treatment, immunosuppressants or other active cancers. Clones were read by immunoSEQ multiplex PCR, and TCRdb kept only the in-frame ones, dropping some. Among over 9,500 clones, around 78% were seen once, and the ten largest hold about 18%. The entry originates in a study of blood T cell dynamics during melanoma immunotherapy.

This receptor was taken from a human donor with melanoma. This material consisted of blood, taken from a patient treated with checkpoint blockade. This sequence joins TRBV5-4 and TRBJ2-1; D is perhaps TRBD2 (6 bases). The CDR3 coding sequence is TGTGCCAGCAGCGTCTTCGGGAGTAAGTCCAATGAGCAGTTCTTC. It yields the protein CASSVFGSKSNEQFF.